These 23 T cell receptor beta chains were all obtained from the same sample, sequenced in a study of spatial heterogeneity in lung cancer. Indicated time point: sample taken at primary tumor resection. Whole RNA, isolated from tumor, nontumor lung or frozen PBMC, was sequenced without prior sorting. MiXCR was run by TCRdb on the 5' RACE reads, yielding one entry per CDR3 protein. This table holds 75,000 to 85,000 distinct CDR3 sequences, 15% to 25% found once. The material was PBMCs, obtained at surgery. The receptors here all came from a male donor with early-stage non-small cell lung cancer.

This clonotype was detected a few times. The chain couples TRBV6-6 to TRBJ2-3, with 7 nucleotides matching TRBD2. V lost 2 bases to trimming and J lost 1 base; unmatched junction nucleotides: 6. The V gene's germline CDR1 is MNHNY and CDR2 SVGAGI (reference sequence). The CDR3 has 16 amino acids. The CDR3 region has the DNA TGTGCCAGCAGTTACGATGCGGGAGCCGGCACAGATACGCAGTATTTT. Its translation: CASSYDAGAGTDTQYF.

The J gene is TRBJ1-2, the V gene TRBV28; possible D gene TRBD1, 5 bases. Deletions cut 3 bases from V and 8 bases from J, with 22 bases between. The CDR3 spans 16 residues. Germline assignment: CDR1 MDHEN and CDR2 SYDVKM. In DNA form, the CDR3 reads TGTGCCAGCAGTTTCACAGCACAGGTACTTGACGGAGGCTACACCTTC. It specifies CASSFTAQVLDGGYTF.

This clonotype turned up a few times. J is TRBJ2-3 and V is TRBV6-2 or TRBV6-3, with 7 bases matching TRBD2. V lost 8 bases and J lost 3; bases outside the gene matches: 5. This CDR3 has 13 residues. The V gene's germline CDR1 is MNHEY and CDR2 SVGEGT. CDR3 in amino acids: CASGRARTDTQYF. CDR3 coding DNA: TGTGCCAGCGGGAGGGCCCGGACAGATACGCAGTATTTT.

CDR3 DNA sequence: TGTGCCAGCAGCCCCCCGGCGGGGGGCAAAGAGACCCAGTACTTC. Its translation is CASSPPAGGKETQYF. The gene calls are TRBV12-3 or TRBV12-4 and TRBJ2-5; 8 positions agree with TRBD2. The CDR3 length is 15 residues. With 6 bases clipped from V and 3 bases from J, the junction kept 9 bases outside the gene matches.

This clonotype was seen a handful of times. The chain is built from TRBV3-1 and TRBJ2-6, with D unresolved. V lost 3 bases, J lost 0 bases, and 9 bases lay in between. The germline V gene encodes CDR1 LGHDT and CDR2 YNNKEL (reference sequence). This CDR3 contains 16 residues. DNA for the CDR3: TGTGCCAGCAGCCATAGGAAGCTCTCTGGGGCCAACGTCCTGACTTTC. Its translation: CASSHRKLSGANVLTF.

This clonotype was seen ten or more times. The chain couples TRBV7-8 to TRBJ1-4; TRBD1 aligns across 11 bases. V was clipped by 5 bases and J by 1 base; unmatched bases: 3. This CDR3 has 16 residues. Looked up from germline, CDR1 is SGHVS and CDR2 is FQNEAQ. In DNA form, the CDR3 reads TGTGCCAGCAGCGGACAGGGGGCGGGAACTAATGAAAAACTGTTTTTT. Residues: CASSGQGAGTNEKLFF.

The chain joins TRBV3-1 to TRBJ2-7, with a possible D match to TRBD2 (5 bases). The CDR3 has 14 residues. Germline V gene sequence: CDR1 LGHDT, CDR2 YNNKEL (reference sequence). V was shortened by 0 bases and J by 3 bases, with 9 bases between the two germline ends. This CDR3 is CASSQELEGYEQYF. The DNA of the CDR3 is TGTGCCAGCAGCCAAGAACTCGAGGGCTACGAGCAGTACTTC.

The CDR3 DNA reads TGTGCCAGCAGCTTAGGGGACCTTTTGTTTGATACGCAGTATTTT. This gives the protein CASSLGDLLFDTQYF. The genes are TRBV9 and TRBJ2-3; D is perhaps TRBD1 or TRBD2 (5 bases each). V lost 4 bases and J lost 6, with 18 bases in between. The CDR3 totals 15 residues. From germline, CDR1 is SGDLS and CDR2 YYNGEE.

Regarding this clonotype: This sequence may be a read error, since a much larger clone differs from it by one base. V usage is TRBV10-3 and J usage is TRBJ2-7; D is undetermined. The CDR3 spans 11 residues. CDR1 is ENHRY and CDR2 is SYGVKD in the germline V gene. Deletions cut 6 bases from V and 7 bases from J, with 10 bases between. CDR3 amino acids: CAIRGTGEQYF. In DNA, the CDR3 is TGTGCCATCAGGGGTACCGGAGAGCAGTACTTC.

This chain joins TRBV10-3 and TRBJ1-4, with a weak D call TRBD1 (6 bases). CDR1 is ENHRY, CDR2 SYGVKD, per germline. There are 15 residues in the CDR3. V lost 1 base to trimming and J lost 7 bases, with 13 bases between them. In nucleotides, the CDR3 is TGTGCCATCAGTGAGTTGGGCAGGGGTGCTGAAAAACTGTTTTTT. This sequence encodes CAISELGRGAEKLFF.

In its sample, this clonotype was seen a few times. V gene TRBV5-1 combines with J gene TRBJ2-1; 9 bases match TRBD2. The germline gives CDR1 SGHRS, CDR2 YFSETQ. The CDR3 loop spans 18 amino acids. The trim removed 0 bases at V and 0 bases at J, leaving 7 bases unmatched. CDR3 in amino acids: CASSLVSSGDSSYNEQFF. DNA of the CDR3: TGCGCCAGCAGCTTGGTGTCTAGCGGGGATAGCTCCTACAATGAGCAGTTCTTC.

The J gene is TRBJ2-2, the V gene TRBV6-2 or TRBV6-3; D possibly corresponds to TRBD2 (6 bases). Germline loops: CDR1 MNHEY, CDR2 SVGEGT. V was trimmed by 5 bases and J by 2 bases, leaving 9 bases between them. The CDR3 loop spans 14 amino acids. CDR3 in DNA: TGTGCCAGCAGTCGGACTACCAACACCGGGGAGCTGTTTTTT. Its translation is CASSRTTNTGELFF.

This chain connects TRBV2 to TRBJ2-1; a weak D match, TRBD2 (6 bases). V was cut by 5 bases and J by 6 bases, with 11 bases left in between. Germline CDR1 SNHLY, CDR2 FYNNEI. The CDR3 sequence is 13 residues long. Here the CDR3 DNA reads TGTGCCAGCAGTACCGGGACTTCCAATGAGCAGTTCTTC. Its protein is CASSTGTSNEQFF. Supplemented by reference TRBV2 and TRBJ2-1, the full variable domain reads EPEVTQTPSHQVTQMGQEVILRCVPISNHLYFYWYRQILGQKVEFLVSFYNNEISEKSEIFDDQFSVERPDGSNFTLKIRSTKLEDSAMYFCASSTGTSNEQFFGPGTRLTVL.

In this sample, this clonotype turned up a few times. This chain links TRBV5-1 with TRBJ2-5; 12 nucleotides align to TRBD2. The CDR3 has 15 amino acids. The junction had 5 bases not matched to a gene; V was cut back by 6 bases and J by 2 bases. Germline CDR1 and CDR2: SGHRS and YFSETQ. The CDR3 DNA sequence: TGCGCCAGCAATCGAGGGACTAGCGGGCAAGAGACCCAGTACTTC. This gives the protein CASNRGTSGQETQYF.

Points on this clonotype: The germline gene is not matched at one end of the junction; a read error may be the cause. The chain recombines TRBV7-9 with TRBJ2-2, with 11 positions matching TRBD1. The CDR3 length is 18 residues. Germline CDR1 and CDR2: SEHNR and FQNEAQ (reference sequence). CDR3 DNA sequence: TGTGTCAGCAGCTCCATCGGACAGGGGGCGCGTGGCACCGGGGAGCTGTTTTTT. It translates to CVSSSIGQGARGTGELFF.

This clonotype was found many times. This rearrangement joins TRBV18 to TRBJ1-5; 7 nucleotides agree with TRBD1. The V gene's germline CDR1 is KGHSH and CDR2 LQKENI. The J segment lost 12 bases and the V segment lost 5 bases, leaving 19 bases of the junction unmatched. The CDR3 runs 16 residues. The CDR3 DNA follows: TGTGCCAGCTCAACGACGACAGGGTCGATCGGAGAATACCAGCATTTT. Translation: CASSTTTGSIGEYQHF.

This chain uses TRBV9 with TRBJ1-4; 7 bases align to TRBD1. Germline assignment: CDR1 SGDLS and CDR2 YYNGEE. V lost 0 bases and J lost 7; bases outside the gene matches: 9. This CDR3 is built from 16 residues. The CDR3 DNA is TGTGCCAGCAGCGTAGCTAGGGACAGTGTATTTGAAAAACTGTTTTTT. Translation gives CASSVARDSVFEKLFF.

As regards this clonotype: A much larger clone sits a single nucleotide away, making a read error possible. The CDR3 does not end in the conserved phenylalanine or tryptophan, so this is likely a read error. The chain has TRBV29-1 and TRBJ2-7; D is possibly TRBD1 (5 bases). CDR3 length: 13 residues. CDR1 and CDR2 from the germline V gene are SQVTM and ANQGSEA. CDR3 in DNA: TGCAGTGCCGGTACAGGTTCGTCCTACGAGCAGTACTCC. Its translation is CSAGTGSSYEQYS.

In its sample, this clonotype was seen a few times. CDR3 bases: TGTGCCAGCAGCCGGACAGATAATAATTCACCCCTCCACTTT. Residues: CASSRTDNNSPLHF. This chain uses TRBV5-6 with TRBJ1-6; possibly TRBD1 for D (6 bases). The CDR3 loop spans 14 amino acids. The V end was cut by 4 bases, the J end by 5 bases, with 10 bases between. The germline gives CDR1 SGHDT, CDR2 YYEEEE.

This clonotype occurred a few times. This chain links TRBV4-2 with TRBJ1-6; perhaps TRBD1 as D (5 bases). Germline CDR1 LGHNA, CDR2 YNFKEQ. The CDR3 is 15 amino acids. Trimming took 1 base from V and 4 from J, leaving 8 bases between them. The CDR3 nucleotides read TGTGCCAGCAGCCAAGGCGCAGGGTATAATTCACCCCTCCACTTT. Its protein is CASSQGAGYNSPLHF.

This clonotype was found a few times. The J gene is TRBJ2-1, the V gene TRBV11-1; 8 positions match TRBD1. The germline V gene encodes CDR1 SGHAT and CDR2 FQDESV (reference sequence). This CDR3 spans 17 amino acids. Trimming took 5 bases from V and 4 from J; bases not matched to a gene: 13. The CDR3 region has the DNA TGTGCCAGCAGCCGAAGCGCAAGGACAGGGAGTTACAATGAGCAGTTCTTC. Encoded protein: CASSRSARTGSYNEQFF.

The CDR3 sequence: CASSLNRGRQDGGQFF. In DNA form, the CDR3 reads TGTGCCAGCAGCTTAAACAGGGGGCGGCAGGACGGCGGTCAGTTCTTC. This rearrangement joins TRBV7-3 to TRBJ2-1, with 9 bases fitting TRBD1. CDR1 SGHTA and CDR2 FQGTGA come from the germline V gene. The J segment lost 13 bases and the V segment lost 1 base, leaving 14 bases of the junction unmatched. The CDR3 is 16 amino acids. Full variable domain (rest looked up from reference TRBV7-3 and TRBJ2-1): GAGVSQTPSNKVTEKGKYVELRCDPISGHTALYWYRQSLGQGPEFLIYFQGTGAADDSGLPNDRFFAVRPEGSVSTLKIQRTERGDSAVYLCASSLNRGRQDGGQFFGPGTRLTVL.

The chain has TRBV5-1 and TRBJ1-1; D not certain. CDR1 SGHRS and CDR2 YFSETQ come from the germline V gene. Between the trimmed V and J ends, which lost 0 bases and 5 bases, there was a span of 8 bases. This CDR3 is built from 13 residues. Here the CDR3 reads CASSLAQRTEAFF. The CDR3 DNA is TGCGCCAGCAGCTTGGCCCAGAGGACTGAAGCTTTCTTT.